These 15 T cell receptor beta chains originate from one sample sequenced in a study of beta chain features in type 1 diabetes. What was sequenced were expressed TCRB transcripts, since all of the isolated RNA had been reverse transcribed. Here immunoSEQ multiplex PCR was the method, and the copy in TCRdb shows in-frame clones only, minus some. The repertoire holds 300,000 to 350,000 clones, with roughly 8% as singletons. The specimen sequenced was central memory CD4+ T cells from blood. Every receptor here comes from a woman under 30 in good health.

CDR3 protein: CASRRVASTDEQFF. In DNA, the CDR3 is TGTGCCAGCAGGCGGGTCGCCTCAACTGATGAGCAGTTCTTC. This sequence joins TRBV6-5 and TRBJ2-1, with D perhaps TRBD2 (5 bases). The germline gives CDR1 MNHEY, CDR2 SVGAGI. The germline V and J ends were trimmed by 6 bases and 8 bases, with 17 bases remaining between them. The CDR3 consists of 14 residues.

This clone has just a few counts. V is TRBV4-1 and J is TRBJ2-2; D perhaps matches TRBD2 (6 bases). Germline lookup yields CDR1 MGHRA and CDR2 YSYEKL. V shed 4 bases and J shed 2 bases, with 11 bases lying between them. The CDR3 is 15 residues long. For the CDR3, the DNA is TGCGCCAGCAGCCCTCGGGGGACCAACACCGGGGAGCTGTTTTTT. Encoded protein: CASSPRGTNTGELFF.

This clone was recorded a few times. V and J are TRBV6-1 and TRBJ1-2; D gene ambiguous. Germline loops: CDR1 MNHNS, CDR2 SASEGT. The CDR3 consists of 12 residues. V was trimmed by 5 bases and J by 6 bases, leaving 10 bases between them. CDR3 residues: CASSSPGDGYTF. Written as DNA, the CDR3 is TGTGCCAGCAGTAGCCCCGGGGATGGCTACACCTTC.

The J gene is TRBJ2-4, the V gene TRBV4-3, with D tentatively TRBD1 (7 bases). The germline V and J ends were trimmed by 0 bases and 0 bases, with 18 bases remaining between them. Germline CDR1 is LGHNA and CDR2 is YSLEER. The CDR3 loop spans 19 amino acids. CDR3 in DNA: TGCGCCAGCAGCCAAGAGCGTTGGGCAGGGGGGATAGCCAAAAACATTCAGTACTTC. It encodes CASSQERWAGGIAKNIQYF.

This sequence joins TRBV11-2 and TRBJ1-2; 8 positions match TRBD1. The length of the CDR3 is 15 residues. V shed 8 bases and J 3 bases; nucleotides not matched to a gene: 11. The germline gives CDR1 SGHAT, CDR2 FQNNGV. The CDR3 nucleotides are TGTGCCAGCTCTGCCCTGACAGGGGTGGACTATGGCTACACCTTC. Residues: CASSALTGVDYGYTF.

This clone was seen only a few times. The rearrangement links TRBV4-3 to TRBJ2-3; 12 bases agree with TRBD2. V shed 4 bases and J 0 bases; nucleotides not matched to a gene: 5. CDR3 length: 17 amino acids. Germline values: CDR1 LGHNA, CDR2 YSLEER. In nucleotides, the CDR3 is TGCGCCAGCAGCCGGGGGACTAGCGGGCTTAGCACAGATACGCAGTATTTT. Translation gives CASSRGTSGLSTDTQYF.

This clone was picked up many times. V usage is TRBV7-8 and J usage is TRBJ2-5, with TRBD2 matching over 7 bases. The CDR3 is 15 amino acids. Per germline, CDR1 SGHVS and CDR2 FQNEAQ. V lost 5 bases to trimming and J lost 5 bases; unmatched junction nucleotides: 11. DNA of the CDR3: TGTGCCAGCAGCCCCAATCGGGGGGTTACGGAGACCCAGTACTTC. Its translation is CASSPNRGVTETQYF.

This CDR3 reads CASSKGGSTDTQYF. CDR3 bases: TGTGCCAGCAGTAAGGGCGGGAGCACAGATACGCAGTATTTT. The chain has TRBV5-4 and TRBJ2-3; weak D call: TRBD2 (5 bases). Trimming removed 5 bases at V and 0 bases at J, with 10 bases between. The CDR3 consists of 14 residues. Germline values: CDR1 SGHNT, CDR2 YYREEE (reference sequence).

This sequence joins TRBV28 and TRBJ2-5, with TRBD2 matching 8 bases. Looked up from germline, CDR1 is MDHEN and CDR2 is SYDVKM. The CDR3 covers 13 residues. V lost 6 bases to trimming and J lost 1 base; unmatched junction nucleotides: 1. CDR3 DNA: TGTGCCAGCAGGACTAGCGTCCAAGAGACCCAGTACTTC. Protein: CASRTSVQETQYF.

The J gene is TRBJ1-5, the V gene TRBV5-1; D not certain. This CDR3 is built from 13 residues. The germline V gene encodes CDR1 SGHRS and CDR2 YFSETQ. The V gene lost 3 bases and the J gene lost 4 bases, with 8 bases spanning the gap. The CDR3: CASSWAGNQPQHF. In DNA, the CDR3 is TGCGCCAGCAGCTGGGCGGGGAATCAGCCCCAGCATTTT.

This chain connects TRBV2 to TRBJ1-1, with 8 bases that match TRBD1. The CDR3 totals 11 residues. Per germline, CDR1 SNHLY and CDR2 FYNNEI. J was trimmed by 10 bases and V by 6 bases; bases with no gene match: 4. For the CDR3, the DNA is TGTGCCAGCAGCACCACAGGGGGAGCTTTCTTT. This encodes CASSTTGGAFF.

The chain links TRBV5-1 to TRBJ2-5; no clear D gene. V shed 0 bases and J shed 5 bases, with 8 bases lying between them. Germline V gene lookup returns CDR1 SGHRS and CDR2 YFSETQ. This CDR3 has 13 residues. CDR3 residues: CASSLDFSETQYF. CDR3 in DNA: TGCGCCAGCAGCTTGGACTTTTCGGAGACCCAGTACTTC.

This clone occurred a few times. This chain uses TRBV5-4 with TRBJ1-2; 7 nucleotides agree with TRBD1. Germline V gene sequence: CDR1 SGHNT, CDR2 YYREEE (reference sequence). The CDR3 contains 12 residues. V was clipped by 0 bases and J by 7 bases; unmatched bases: 0. The CDR3 bases are TGTGCCAGCAGCTTGGACAGGGGTGGCTACACCTTC. Translated: CASSLDRGGYTF.

This clone showed up just a few times. CDR3 sequence reads: CASSQGVLSRGPHIQYF. CDR3 sequence (DNA): TGCGCCAGCAGCCAAGGCGTATTATCACGGGGTCCCCACATTCAGTACTTC. The rearrangement uses TRBV4-1 and TRBJ2-4, with D possibly matching TRBD2 (5 bases). Germline values: CDR1 MGHRA, CDR2 YSYEKL. The CDR3 runs to 17 residues. The germline V and J ends were trimmed by 1 base and 8 bases, with 21 bases remaining between them.

Regarding this clone: One base away lies a much larger clone, so this may be a sequencing read error. The genes are TRBV6-1 and TRBJ2-7; D gene ambiguous. The V end lost 6 bases, the J end lost 1 base, and 4 bases lay between the germline ends. CDR3 length: 11 amino acids. Per germline, CDR1 MNHNS and CDR2 SASEGT. This CDR3 is CASSRSYEQYF. The CDR3 nucleotides are TGTGCCAGCAGCCGATCCTACGAGCAGTACTTC.